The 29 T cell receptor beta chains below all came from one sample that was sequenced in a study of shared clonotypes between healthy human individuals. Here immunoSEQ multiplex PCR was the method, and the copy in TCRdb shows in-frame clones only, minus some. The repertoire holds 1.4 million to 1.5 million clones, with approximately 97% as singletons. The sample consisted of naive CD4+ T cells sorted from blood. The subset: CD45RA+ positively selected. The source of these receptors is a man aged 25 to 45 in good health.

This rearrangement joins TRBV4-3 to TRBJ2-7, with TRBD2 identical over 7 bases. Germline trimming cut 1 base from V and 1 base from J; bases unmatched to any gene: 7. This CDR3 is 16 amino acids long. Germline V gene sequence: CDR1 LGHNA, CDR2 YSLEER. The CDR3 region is CASSQVRTSVSYEQYF. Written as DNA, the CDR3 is TGCGCCAGCAGCCAAGTTAGGACTAGTGTTTCCTACGAGCAGTACTTC.

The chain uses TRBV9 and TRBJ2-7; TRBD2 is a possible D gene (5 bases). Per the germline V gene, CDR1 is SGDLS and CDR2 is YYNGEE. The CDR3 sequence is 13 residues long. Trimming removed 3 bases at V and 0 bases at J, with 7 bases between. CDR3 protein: CASSAGNSYEQYF. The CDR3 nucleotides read TGTGCCAGCAGCGCCGGGAACTCCTACGAGCAGTACTTC.

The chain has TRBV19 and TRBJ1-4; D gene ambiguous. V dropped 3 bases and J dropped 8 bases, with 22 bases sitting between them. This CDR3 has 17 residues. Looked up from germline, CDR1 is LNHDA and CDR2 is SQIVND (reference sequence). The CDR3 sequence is CASSIYTFGIQSEKLFF. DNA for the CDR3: TGTGCCAGTAGTATTTATACTTTTGGCATACAGTCAGAAAAACTGTTTTTT. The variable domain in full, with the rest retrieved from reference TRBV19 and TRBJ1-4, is DGGITQSPKYLFRKEGQNVTLSCEQNLNHDAMYWYRQDPGQGLRLIYYSQIVNDFQKGDIAEGYSVSREKKESFPLTVTSAQKNPTAFYLCASSIYTFGIQSEKLFFGSGTQLSVL.

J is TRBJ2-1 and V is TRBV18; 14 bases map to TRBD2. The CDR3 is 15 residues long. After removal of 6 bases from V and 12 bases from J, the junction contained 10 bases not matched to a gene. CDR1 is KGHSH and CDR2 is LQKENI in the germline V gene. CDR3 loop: CASSQGTSGSYGQFF. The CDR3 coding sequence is TGTGCCAGCTCGCAAGGGACTAGCGGGAGTTACGGGCAGTTCTTC. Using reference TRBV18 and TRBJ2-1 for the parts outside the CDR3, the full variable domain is NAGVMQNPRHLVRRRGQEARLRCSPMKGHSHVYWYRQLPEEGLKFMVYLQKENIIDESGMPKERFSAEFPKEGPSILRIQQVVRGDSAAYFCASSQGTSGSYGQFFGPGTRLTVL.

Here the CDR3 reads CASSTKNTGELFF. CDR3 DNA: TGCGCCAGCAGCACCAAGAACACCGGGGAGCTGTTTTTT. This sequence joins TRBV4-3 and TRBJ2-2, with D unresolved. The CDR3 is made up of 13 amino acids. V shed 5 bases and J shed 1 base, with 5 bases lying between them. Germline V gives CDR1 LGHNA, CDR2 YSLEER.

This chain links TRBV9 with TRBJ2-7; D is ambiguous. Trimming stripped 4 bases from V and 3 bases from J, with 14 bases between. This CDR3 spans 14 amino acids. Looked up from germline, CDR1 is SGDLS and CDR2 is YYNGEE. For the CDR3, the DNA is TGTGCCAGCAGCCCAGACCCCATGAGCTACGAGCAGTACTTC. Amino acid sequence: CASSPDPMSYEQYF.

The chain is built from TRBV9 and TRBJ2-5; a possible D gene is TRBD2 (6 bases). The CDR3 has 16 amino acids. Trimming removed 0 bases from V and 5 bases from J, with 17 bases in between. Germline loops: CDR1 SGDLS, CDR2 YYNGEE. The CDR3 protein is CASSVAAGGSGETQYF. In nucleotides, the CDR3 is TGTGCCAGCAGCGTAGCAGCCGGGGGTTCGGGCGAGACCCAGTACTTC.

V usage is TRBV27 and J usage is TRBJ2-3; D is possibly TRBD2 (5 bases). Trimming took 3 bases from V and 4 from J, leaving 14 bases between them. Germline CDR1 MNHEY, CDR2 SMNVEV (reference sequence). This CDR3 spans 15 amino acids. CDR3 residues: CASSFTGRSPDTQYF. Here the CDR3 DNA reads TGTGCCAGCAGTTTCACTGGGAGATCGCCAGATACGCAGTATTTT.

The CDR3 here is CASSAVQRYTEAFF. In DNA form, the CDR3 reads TGTGCCAGCAGCGCGGTACAGAGATACACTGAAGCTTTCTTT. The rearrangement links TRBV9 to TRBJ1-1; D is unresolved. The V end was cut by 3 bases, the J end by 3 bases, with 12 bases between. CDR3 size: 14 residues. Germline V gives CDR1 SGDLS, CDR2 YYNGEE.

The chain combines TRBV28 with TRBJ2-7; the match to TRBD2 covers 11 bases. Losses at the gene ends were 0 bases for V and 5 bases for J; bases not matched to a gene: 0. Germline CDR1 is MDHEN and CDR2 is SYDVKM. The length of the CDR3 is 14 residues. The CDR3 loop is CASSLWTSGNEQYF. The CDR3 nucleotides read TGTGCCAGCAGTTTATGGACTAGCGGGAACGAGCAGTACTTC.

CDR3 nucleotide sequence: TGTGCCAGCAGCTTAGGGGCCTACGAGCAGTACTTC. This gives the protein CASSLGAYEQYF. The rearrangement links TRBV13 to TRBJ2-7; D call uncertain. The germline V gene has CDR1 PRHDT and CDR2 FYEKMQ (reference sequence). This CDR3 comprises 12 residues. The ends were cut back, 0 bases at V and 2 bases at J, with 2 bases in the middle.

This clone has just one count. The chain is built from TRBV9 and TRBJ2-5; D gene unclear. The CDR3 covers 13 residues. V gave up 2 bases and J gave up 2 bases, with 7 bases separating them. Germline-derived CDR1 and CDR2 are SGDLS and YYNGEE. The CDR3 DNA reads TGTGCCAGCAGCGTTAGTCGACAAGAGACCCAGTACTTC. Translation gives CASSVSRQETQYF.

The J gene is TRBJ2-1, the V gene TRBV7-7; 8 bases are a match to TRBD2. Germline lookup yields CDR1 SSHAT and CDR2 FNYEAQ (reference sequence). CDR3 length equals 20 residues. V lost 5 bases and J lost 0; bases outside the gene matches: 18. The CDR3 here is CASSPHGGSGILSSYNEQFF. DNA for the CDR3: TGTGCCAGCAGCCCCCACGGAGGTAGCGGGATTTTAAGCTCCTACAATGAGCAGTTCTTC.

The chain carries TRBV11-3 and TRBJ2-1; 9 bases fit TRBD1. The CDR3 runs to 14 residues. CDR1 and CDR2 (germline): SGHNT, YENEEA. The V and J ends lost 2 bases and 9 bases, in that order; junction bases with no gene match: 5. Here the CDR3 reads CASSLRGQGSEQFF. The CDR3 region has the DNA TGTGCCAGCAGCTTAAGGGGACAGGGTTCTGAGCAGTTCTTC.

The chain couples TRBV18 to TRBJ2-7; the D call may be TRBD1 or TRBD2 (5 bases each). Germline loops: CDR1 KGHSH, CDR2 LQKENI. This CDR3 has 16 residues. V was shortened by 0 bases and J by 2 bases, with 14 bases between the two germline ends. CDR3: CASSPPMGRGAYEQYF. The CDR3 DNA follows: TGTGCCAGCTCACCACCAATGGGCCGAGGGGCCTACGAGCAGTACTTC. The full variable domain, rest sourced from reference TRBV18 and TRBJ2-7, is NAGVMQNPRHLVRRRGQEARLRCSPMKGHSHVYWYRQLPEEGLKFMVYLQKENIIDESGMPKERFSAEFPKEGPSILRIQQVVRGDSAAYFCASSPPMGRGAYEQYFGPGTRLTVT.

CDR3 in amino acids: CASSVGMAAGAYNEQFF. CDR3 DNA: TGTGCCAGCAGCGTAGGGATGGCGGCCGGCGCCTACAATGAGCAGTTCTTC. V and J are TRBV9 and TRBJ2-1; D unresolved. Per the germline V gene, CDR1 is SGDLS and CDR2 is YYNGEE. Trimming removed 0 bases from V and 2 bases from J, with 15 bases in between. The CDR3 contains 17 residues.

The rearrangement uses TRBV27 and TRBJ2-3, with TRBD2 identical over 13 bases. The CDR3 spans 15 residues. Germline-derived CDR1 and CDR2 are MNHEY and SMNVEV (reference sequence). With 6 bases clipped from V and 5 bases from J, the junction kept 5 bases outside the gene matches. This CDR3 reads CASRGLAGSKDTQYF. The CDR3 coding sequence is TGTGCCAGCAGGGGACTAGCGGGATCTAAAGATACGCAGTATTTT.

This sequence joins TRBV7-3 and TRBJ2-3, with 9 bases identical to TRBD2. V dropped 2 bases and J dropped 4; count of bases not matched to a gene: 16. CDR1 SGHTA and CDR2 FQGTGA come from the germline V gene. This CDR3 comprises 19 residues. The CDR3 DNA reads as TGTGCCAGCAGCTTACCACCGCGGCGGGAGGGCCCCTTGGCAGATACGCAGTATTTT. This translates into CASSLPPRREGPLADTQYF.

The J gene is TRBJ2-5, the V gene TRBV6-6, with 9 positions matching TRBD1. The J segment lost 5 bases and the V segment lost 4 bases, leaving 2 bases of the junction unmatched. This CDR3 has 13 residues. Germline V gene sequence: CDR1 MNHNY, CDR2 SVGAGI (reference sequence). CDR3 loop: CASSWDREETQYF. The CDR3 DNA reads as TGTGCCAGCAGTTGGGACAGGGAGGAGACCCAGTACTTC.

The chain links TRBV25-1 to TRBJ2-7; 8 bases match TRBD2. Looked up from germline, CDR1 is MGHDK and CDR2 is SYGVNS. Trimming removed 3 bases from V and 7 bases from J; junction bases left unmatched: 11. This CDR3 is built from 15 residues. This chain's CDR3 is CASSDSGGRPREQYF. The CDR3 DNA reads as TGTGCCAGCAGTGATTCGGGCGGGAGGCCGCGGGAGCAGTACTTC.

This CDR3 reads CAIREREVPGELFF. DNA of the CDR3: TGTGCCATCAGGGAGCGGGAGGTCCCCGGGGAGCTGTTTTTT. The rearrangement uses TRBV10-3 and TRBJ2-2, with 9 positions matching TRBD2. J gave up 6 bases and V 6 bases, and 5 bases lay outside the gene matches. Germline lookup yields CDR1 ENHRY and CDR2 SYGVKD. The CDR3 runs to 14 residues.

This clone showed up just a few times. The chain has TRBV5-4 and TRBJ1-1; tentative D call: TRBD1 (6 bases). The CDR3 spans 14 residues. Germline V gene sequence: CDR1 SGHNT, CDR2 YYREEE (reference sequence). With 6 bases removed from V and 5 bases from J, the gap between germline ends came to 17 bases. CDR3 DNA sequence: TGTGCCAGCACCCCGCCGAAGGGGGGAACTGAAGCTTTCTTT. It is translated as CASTPPKGGTEAFF.

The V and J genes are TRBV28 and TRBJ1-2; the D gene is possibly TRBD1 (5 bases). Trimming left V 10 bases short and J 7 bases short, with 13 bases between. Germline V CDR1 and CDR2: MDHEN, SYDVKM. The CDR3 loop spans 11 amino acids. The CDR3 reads CAIIDSGGYTF. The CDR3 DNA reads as TGTGCCATCATCGACAGCGGTGGCTACACCTTC.

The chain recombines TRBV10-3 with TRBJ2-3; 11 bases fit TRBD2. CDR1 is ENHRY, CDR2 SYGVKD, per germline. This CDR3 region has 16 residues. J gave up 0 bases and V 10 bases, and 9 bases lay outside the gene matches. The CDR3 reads CATSELAGASTDTQYF. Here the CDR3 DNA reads TGTGCCACCTCCGAACTAGCGGGAGCTAGCACAGATACGCAGTATTTT.

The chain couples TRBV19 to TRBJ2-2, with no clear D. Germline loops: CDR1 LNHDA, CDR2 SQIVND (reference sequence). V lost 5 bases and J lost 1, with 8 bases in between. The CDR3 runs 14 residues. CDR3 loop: CASSRTENTGELFF. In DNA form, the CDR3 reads TGTGCCAGTAGTCGGACGGAGAACACCGGGGAGCTGTTTTTT.

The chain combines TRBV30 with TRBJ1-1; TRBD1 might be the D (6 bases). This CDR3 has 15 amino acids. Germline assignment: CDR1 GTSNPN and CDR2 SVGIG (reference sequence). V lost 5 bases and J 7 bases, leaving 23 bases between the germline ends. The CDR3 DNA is TGTGCCTGGGCCCCGGGGGGGGCCGCAGTAGTTGAAGCTTTCTTT. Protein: CAWAPGGAAVVEAFF.

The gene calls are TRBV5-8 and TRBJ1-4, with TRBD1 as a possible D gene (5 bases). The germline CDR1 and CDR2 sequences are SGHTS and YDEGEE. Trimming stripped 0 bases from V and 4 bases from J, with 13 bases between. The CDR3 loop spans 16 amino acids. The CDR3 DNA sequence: TGTGCCAGCAGCTTGGGGGACCGATCAAATAATGAAAAACTGTTTTTT. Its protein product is CASSLGDRSNNEKLFF.

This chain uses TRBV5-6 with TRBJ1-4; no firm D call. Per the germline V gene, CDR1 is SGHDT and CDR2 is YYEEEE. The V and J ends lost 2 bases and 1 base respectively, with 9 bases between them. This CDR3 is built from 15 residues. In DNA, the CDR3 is TGTGCCAGCAGCTTAGGATTCCAAACTAATGAAAAACTGTTTTTT. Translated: CASSLGFQTNEKLFF.

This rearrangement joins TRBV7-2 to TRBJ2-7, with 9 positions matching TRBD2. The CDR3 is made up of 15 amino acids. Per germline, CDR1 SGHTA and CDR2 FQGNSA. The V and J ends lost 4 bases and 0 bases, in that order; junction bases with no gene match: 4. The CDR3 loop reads CASSWLSGGSYEQYF. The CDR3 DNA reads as TGTGCCAGCAGCTGGCTTAGCGGGGGCTCCTACGAGCAGTACTTC.